Below, 13 T cell receptor beta chains from the same sample are listed, as sequenced in a study of molecular identifiers for immune sequencing clone quantification. Each CDR3 protein is one row after TCRdb ran MiXCR on the PCR reads. Of 460,000 or so distinct CDR3 sequences listed, around 23% are singletons. Sequencing was performed on naive CD8+ T cells from blood, with Jurkat cell RNA spiked in. The subset was: FACS-sorted CD8+CD4-CCR7+CD45RA+ naive T cells. Receptors originate from a human donor in good health. Some libraries in this study had Jurkat cell RNA spiked in.

This clonotype showed up many times. The J gene is TRBJ1-1, the V gene TRBV2; no definite D call. Germline CDR1 is SNHLY and CDR2 is FYNNEI. The CDR3 has 11 residues. V was clipped by 3 bases and J by 6 bases, with 5 bases between them. CDR3 in DNA: TGTGCCAGCAGTGAGTTCCCTGAAGCTTTCTTT. This encodes CASSEFPEAFF.

This clonotype has only a few counts. The chain combines TRBV7-9 with TRBJ1-4; TRBD1 is a possible D gene (6 bases). Germline V gives CDR1 SEHNR, CDR2 FQNEAQ (reference sequence). The ends were cut back, 6 bases at V and 8 bases at J, with 13 bases in the middle. This CDR3 contains 13 residues. CDR3 amino acids: CASSTGFKEKLFF. CDR3 sequence (DNA): TGTGCCAGCAGTACAGGGTTTAAGGAAAAACTGTTTTTT.

About this clonotype: The germline gene is not matched at one end of the junction; a read error may be the cause. The V call is TRBV28, the J call TRBJ1-1; D not resolved. The germline gives CDR1 MDHEN, CDR2 SYDVKM. The length of the CDR3 is 14 residues. CDR3 protein: CAGSPPAANTEAFF. The CDR3 DNA is TGTGCCGGCAGTCCCCCCGCGGCGAACACTGAAGCTTTCTTT.

With respect to this clonotype: This may arise from a read error, as a much more abundant clone is one base away. This sequence joins TRBV2 and TRBJ1-2; 8 positions agree with TRBD1. The germline V gene has CDR1 SNHLY and CDR2 FYNNEI. The V and J ends lost 6 bases and 4 bases, in that order; junction bases with no gene match: 4. This CDR3 contains 13 residues. The CDR3, as DNA: TGTGCCAGCAGGGACAGGGTAAGCTATGGCTACACCTTC. It translates to CASRDRVSYGYTF.

With respect to this clonotype: Given a much more abundant clone one base away, this may be a read error. V gene TRBV7-2 combines with J gene TRBJ2-7; perhaps TRBD1 as D (6 bases). Germline V gene lookup returns CDR1 SGHTA and CDR2 FQGNSA. The CDR3 is 14 residues long. V was cut by 6 bases and J by 3 bases, with 15 bases left in between. CDR3 sequence (DNA): TGTGCCAGCAGACAAGGTGCAGGGGACTACGAGCAGTACTTC. It translates to CASRQGAGDYEQYF.

Remarks on this clonotype: A much larger clone lies a single base off, so this may be a read error. V gene TRBV27 combines with J gene TRBJ1-5; possible D gene TRBD1, 5 bases. The germline V and J ends were trimmed by 6 bases and 4 bases, with 7 bases remaining between them. Germline CDR1 reads MNHEY; CDR2 reads SMNVEV (reference sequence). The CDR3 has 12 amino acids. The CDR3 sequence: CASRRGNQPQHF. The CDR3 bases are TGTGCCAGCAGGCGGGGGAATCAGCCCCAGCATTTT.

This clonotype showed up just a few times. The rearrangement uses TRBV18 and TRBJ2-5; 7 bases fit TRBD1. V was clipped by 3 bases and J by 3 bases; unmatched bases: 10. CDR3 length: 16 amino acids. Germline loops: CDR1 KGHSH, CDR2 LQKENI. CDR3 sequence reads: CASSPFRFGQEETQYF. CDR3 DNA sequence: TGTGCCAGCTCACCTTTTAGATTTGGACAGGAAGAGACCCAGTACTTC. Drawing the rest from reference TRBV18 and TRBJ2-5, the complete variable domain is NAGVMQNPRHLVRRRGQEARLRCSPMKGHSHVYWYRQLPEEGLKFMVYLQKENIIDESGMPKERFSAEFPKEGPSILRIQQVVRGDSAAYFCASSPFRFGQEETQYFGPGTRLLVL.

The chain couples TRBV28 to TRBJ1-2; TRBD1 agrees at 7 bases. Germline loops: CDR1 MDHEN, CDR2 SYDVKM. The trim removed 7 bases at V and 2 bases at J, leaving 13 bases unmatched. This CDR3 has 16 residues. The CDR3 DNA is TGTGCCAGCAATCAGCCAGGGACAGAATCCAACTATGGCTACACCTTC. It specifies CASNQPGTESNYGYTF.

In this sample, this clonotype turned up many times. The V and J genes are TRBV7-9 and TRBJ2-5; D call uncertain. The CDR3 is 14 amino acids. Trimming removed 1 base at V and 1 base at J, with 7 bases between. Looked up from germline, CDR1 is SEHNR and CDR2 is FQNEAQ (reference sequence). CDR3 region: CASSLVQIQETQYF. CDR3 nucleotides: TGTGCCAGCAGCTTAGTGCAGATCCAAGAGACCCAGTACTTC.

This clonotype came up many times. This chain links TRBV30 with TRBJ2-3; a possible D gene is TRBD2 (5 bases). The CDR3 is 13 residues long. Germline loops: CDR1 GTSNPN, CDR2 SVGIG (reference sequence). V lost 1 base and J lost 6, with 11 bases in between. The DNA of the CDR3 is TGTGCCTGGAGTGCAGCCGGGGAGGATACGCAGTATTTT. This encodes CAWSAAGEDTQYF.

This clonotype was picked up many times. This chain joins TRBV29-1 and TRBJ2-3, with 13 bases fitting TRBD2. Trimming took 2 bases from V and 3 from J; bases not matched to a gene: 5. CDR3 length: 16 residues. Germline-derived CDR1 and CDR2 are SQVTM and ANQGSEA. Here the CDR3 reads CSVEPTSGGPTDTQYF. The CDR3 region has the DNA TGCAGCGTTGAACCGACTAGCGGGGGGCCGACAGATACGCAGTATTTT.

This clonotype has ten or more counts. This chain connects TRBV6-5 to TRBJ2-1, with 10 nucleotides matching TRBD2. CDR3 length: 15 amino acids. Germline values: CDR1 MNHEY, CDR2 SVGAGI. V lost 4 bases to trimming and J lost 3 bases; unmatched junction nucleotides: 3. CDR3 nucleotides: TGTGCCAGCAGTTCCGGGACTAGCGACTACAATGAGCAGTTCTTC. Translating it yields CASSSGTSDYNEQFF.

Notes on this clonotype: A much larger clone differs from this one at a single base, so this may be a read error. The rearrangement uses TRBV12-3 or TRBV12-4 and TRBJ2-3; TRBD2 aligns across 9 bases. The CDR3 is 17 residues long. Unmatched junction bases numbered 20, after V lost 11 bases and J lost 5 bases. The CDR3 DNA follows: TGTGCCGGCAAATTCTGGGGGGCTAGCGGGGTTGGAGATACGCAGTATTTT. It translates to CAGKFWGASGVGDTQYF.